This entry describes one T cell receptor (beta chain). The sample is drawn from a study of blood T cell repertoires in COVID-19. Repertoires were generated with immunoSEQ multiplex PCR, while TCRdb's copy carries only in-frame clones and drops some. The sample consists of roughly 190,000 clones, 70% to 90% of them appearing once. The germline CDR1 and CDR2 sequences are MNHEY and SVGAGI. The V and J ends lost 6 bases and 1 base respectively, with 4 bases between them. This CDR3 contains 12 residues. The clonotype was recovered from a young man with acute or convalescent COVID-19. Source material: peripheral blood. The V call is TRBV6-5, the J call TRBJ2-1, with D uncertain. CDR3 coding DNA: TGTGCCAGCAGGGAGTCCTACAATGAGCAGTTCTTC. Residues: CASRESYNEQFF.